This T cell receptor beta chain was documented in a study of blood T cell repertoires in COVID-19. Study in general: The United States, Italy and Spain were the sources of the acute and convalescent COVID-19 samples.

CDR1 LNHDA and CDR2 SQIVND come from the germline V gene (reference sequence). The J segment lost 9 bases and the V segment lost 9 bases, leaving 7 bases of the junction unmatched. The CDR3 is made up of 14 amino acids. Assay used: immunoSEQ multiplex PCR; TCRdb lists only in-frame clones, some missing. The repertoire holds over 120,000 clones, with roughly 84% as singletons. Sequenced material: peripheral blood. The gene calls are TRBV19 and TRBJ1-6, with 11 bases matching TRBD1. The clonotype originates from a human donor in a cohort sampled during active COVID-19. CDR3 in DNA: TGTGCCAGCACCGCGGGACAGGGGGGTTCACCCCTCCACTTT. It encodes CASTAGQGGSPLHF.